These 4 T cell receptor beta chains were sequenced from one sample in a study of T cells in localized non-small cell lung cancer. Assay used: immunoSEQ multiplex PCR; TCRdb lists only in-frame clones, some missing. The data hold 30,000 to 45,000 clones, with under 90% observed a single time. Sequencing used peripheral blood mononuclear cells, obtained before any cancer treatment. These receptors were taken from a male donor aged 60 or older with stage II lung adenocarcinoma.

The chain has TRBV30 and TRBJ1-2; TRBD1 aligns across 7 bases. Germline lookup yields CDR1 GTSNPN and CDR2 SVGIG (reference sequence). The ends lost 3 bases at V and 3 bases at J; junction bases unmatched: 4. The CDR3 is 13 residues long. CDR3 in amino acids: CAWRRDRYYGYTF. In DNA form, the CDR3 reads TGTGCCTGGAGACGGGACAGATACTATGGCTACACCTTC.

The rearrangement joins TRBV2 to TRBJ1-1; a weak D match, TRBD1 (5 bases). Germline lookup yields CDR1 SNHLY and CDR2 FYNNEI. The V and J ends lost 7 bases and 4 bases respectively, with 13 bases between them. The CDR3 runs to 13 residues. The CDR3 DNA reads as TGTGCCAGCAACGAGGGGCGGGGCACTGAAGCTTTCTTT. Its translation is CASNEGRGTEAFF.

The chain employs TRBV2 and TRBJ2-6; no reliable D call. The CDR3 is 17 residues long. Germline values: CDR1 SNHLY, CDR2 FYNNEI. Trimming pared 5 bases from V and 0 bases from J, leaving 14 bases between. The CDR3 spells CASSLMAVDSGANVLTF. The CDR3 DNA follows: TGTGCCAGCAGTCTAATGGCCGTCGACTCTGGGGCCAACGTCCTGACTTTC.

This chain joins TRBV2 and TRBJ2-7; no clear D gene. V lost 5 bases and J 0 bases, leaving 14 bases between the germline ends. The CDR3 consists of 15 residues. Germline CDR1 SNHLY, CDR2 FYNNEI. CDR3 in amino acids: CASSPGGLPSYEQYF. The CDR3, as DNA: TGTGCCAGCAGTCCCGGCGGCTTACCCTCCTACGAGCAGTACTTC.